This T cell receptor (beta chain) was observed in a study of blood T cells in healthy people across ages. Comments on this clonotype: The antigen is unknown.

Sample-barcoded 5' priming and a J-beta primer mix drove a second PCR of roughly 6 to 12 cycles. CDR3-containing paired-end reads numbered at least 2.5 million in each sample. TCRdb ran MiXCR on the 5' RACE reads and lists one entry per CDR3 protein. The sample shows about 800,000 distinct CDR3 sequences, about 45% of them seen only once. Study-level findings and limits: Unsorted PBMC material precluded a definitive naive versus antigen-experienced comparison. Across the age range, TCR beta diversity per million T cells fell in a roughly linear way. Unknown donor CMV status possibly confounded expanded clonotype changes.

CDR3 length: 15 amino acids. Per germline, CDR1 SEHNR and CDR2 FQNEAQ (reference sequence). Source material: blood. This sequence originates from a man older than 75 in good health. The genes are TRBV7-9 and TRBJ2-7, with D tentatively TRBD1 (6 bases). The J call may not be correct, given that the DNA end is closer to TRBJ2-4. CDR3 nucleotides: TGTGCCAGCAGCAAAACCCAGGGGTGGGAAAACATTCAGTACTTC. Residues: CASSKTQGWENIQYF.